What follows are 5 T cell receptor beta chains derived from one specimen sequenced in a study of blood T cell repertoires in COVID-19. Sequencing was performed with immunoSEQ multiplex PCR; in TCRdb, only in-frame clones are kept and a portion is missing. The sample has fewer than 120,000 clones, more than 70% seen once. The sequencing sample was made of peripheral blood. All receptors derive from a woman aged 45-60 years with acute or convalescent COVID-19.

This rearrangement joins TRBV5-6 to TRBJ1-5; 7 bases map to TRBD1. CDR1 and CDR2 from the germline V gene are SGHDT and YYEEEE. V lost 4 bases to trimming and J lost 2 bases; unmatched junction nucleotides: 3. The CDR3 extends over 14 amino acids. The CDR3: CASSHRGGNQPQHF. CDR3 nucleotides: TGTGCCAGCAGCCACAGGGGAGGCAATCAGCCCCAGCATTTT.

The V gene is TRBV6-1, the J gene TRBJ2-3; 10 positions agree with TRBD2. This CDR3 is 18 amino acids long. Germline-derived CDR1 and CDR2 are MNHNS and SASEGT. V dropped 4 bases and J dropped 6; count of bases not matched to a gene: 16. The CDR3 protein is CASSVGQAALAGADTQYF. In nucleotides, the CDR3 is TGTGCCAGCAGTGTTGGACAGGCGGCGCTAGCGGGAGCTGATACGCAGTATTTT.

The V call is TRBV5-1, the J call TRBJ2-5, with D maybe TRBD2 (6 bases). The germline V gene has CDR1 SGHRS and CDR2 YFSETQ. V lost 0 bases to trimming and J lost 2 bases, with 23 bases between them. The CDR3 is 19 amino acids. CDR3 nucleotide sequence: TGCGCCAGCAGCTTGGTCCCGGGCGGTGGGCGGGATCTACAAGAGACCCAGTACTTC. Amino acid sequence: CASSLVPGGGRDLQETQYF.

The chain couples TRBV12-1 to TRBJ2-3; the table's D call TRBD1 went unverified against the DNA. TRBV12-1 is marked as a pseudogene. The CDR3 is made up of 23 amino acids. The CDR3 reads CASSFDIRGGRGTFIGSTDTQYF. CDR3 DNA sequence: TGTGCCAGCAGCTTTGATATCCGTGGGGGCAGGGGTACATTTATTGGGAGCACAGATACGCAGTATTTT.

The chain recombines TRBV6-1 with TRBJ1-4, with D hard to call. The CDR3 consists of 16 residues. Germline V gene data show CDR1 as MNHNS and CDR2 as SASEGT. Deletions cut 4 bases from V and 3 bases from J, with 15 bases between. CDR3 loop: CASSAPPMGANEKLFF. The DNA of the CDR3 is TGTGCCAGCAGTGCCCCACCGATGGGAGCTAATGAAAAACTGTTTTTT.